The clone carrying this T cell receptor beta chain showed up just once. This sample stems from a study of blood T cell repertoires in COVID-19. Overall study context: COVID-19 samples collected from the United States, Italy and Spain covered acute and convalescent phases.

Data came from immunoSEQ multiplex PCR; TCRdb stores just in-frame clones and leaves some out. The sample has roughly 200,000 clones, 85% seen once. The CDR3 has 14 residues. Germline CDR1 reads SGHRS; CDR2 reads YFSETQ. With 0 bases removed from V and 2 bases from J, the gap between germline ends came to 9 bases. This receptor was obtained from a person between 65 and 79 years old with COVID-19, enrolled during active disease. The V gene is TRBV5-1, the J gene TRBJ2-7, with TRBD2 as a possible D gene (6 bases). Specimen: peripheral blood. In DNA, the CDR3 is TGCGCCAGCAGCTTGGTTAGCGGCACCTACGAGCAGTACTTC. As protein: CASSLVSGTYEQYF.